This T cell receptor beta chain comes out of a study of T cells in Graves' hyperthyroidism and ophthalmopathy. Study-level points and caveats: Blood also carried most thyroid clonotypes expanded above 0.001.

The investigators amplified TCR beta CDR3 regions from RNA transcripts. HTBI primers were used for first-round RT-PCR of the TCR CDR3. TCRdb re-derived calls from the multiplex PCR reads in MiXCR, one entry per CDR3 protein. The profile shows around 600,000 distinct CDR3 sequences, more than 15% of them singletons. This clonotype occurred a few times. As yet, its antigen is unknown. Germline-derived CDR1 and CDR2 are SGHTA and FQGTGA. V dropped 2 bases and J dropped 2; count of bases not matched to a gene: 3. This CDR3 has 15 amino acids. The clonotype originates from a woman between 35 and 50 years old with Graves' ophthalmopathy. The V call is TRBV7-3, the J call TRBJ2-3; 8 bases map to TRBD2. Sequencing input: blood. CDR3 DNA sequence: TGTGCCAGCAGCTTACAGCGGGGGCCCACAGATACGCAGTATTTT. Protein sequence: CASSLQRGPTDTQYF.